Below are 26 T cell receptor beta chains sequenced from a single sample in a study of cytomegalovirus exposure and HLA in healthy donors. The protocol was immunoSEQ multiplex PCR, while the TCRdb copy is restricted to in-frame clones and leaves out a portion. Found here are 120,000 to 150,000 clones, just over 85% of them singletons; the top ten hold over 6.5%. The specimen sequenced was PBMCs. All receptors come from a young woman in good health and CMV-seropositive.

The gene calls are TRBV25-1 and TRBJ1-3, with unresolved D. CDR1 is MGHDK and CDR2 is SYGVNS in the germline V gene. The V end lost 1 base, the J end lost 11 bases, and 6 bases lay between the germline ends. The CDR3 consists of 11 residues. The CDR3 coding sequence is TGTGCCAGCAGTGAATCGACATCCATATATTTT. Protein sequence: CASSESTSIYF.

This rearrangement joins TRBV25-1 to TRBJ1-4; 10 nucleotides line up with TRBD1. This CDR3 spans 17 amino acids. With 8 bases clipped from V and 5 bases from J, the junction kept 14 bases outside the gene matches. Germline-derived CDR1 and CDR2 are MGHDK and SYGVNS. The CDR3 loop is CASGPGQGSIINEKLFF. The DNA of the CDR3 is TGTGCCAGCGGACCGGGACAGGGGTCGATCATCAATGAAAAACTGTTTTTT.

This clone was seen more than once but under ten times. In nucleotides, the CDR3 is TGTGCCAGCAGTTCGGGACTAGCGGCCTACTACAATGAGCAGTTCTTC. Residues: CASSSGLAAYYNEQFF. The rearrangement uses TRBV6-5 and TRBJ2-1; 11 nucleotides line up with TRBD2. The CDR3 runs 16 residues. Germline V gene sequence: CDR1 MNHEY, CDR2 SVGAGI. V was pared by 4 bases and J by 3 bases, with 5 bases of the junction left unmatched.

V and J are TRBV4-2 and TRBJ1-6; D is ambiguous. V was trimmed by 0 bases and J by 5 bases, leaving 11 bases between them. This CDR3 region has 16 residues. Germline loops: CDR1 LGHNA, CDR2 YNFKEQ. CDR3 protein: CASSQDPQANNSPLHF. The CDR3 bases are TGTGCCAGCAGCCAAGATCCCCAGGCGAATAATTCACCCCTCCACTTT.

V gene TRBV19 combines with J gene TRBJ1-2, with 8 bases identical to TRBD1. The CDR3 covers 14 residues. CDR1 is LNHDA, CDR2 SQIVND, per germline (reference sequence). V dropped 9 bases and J dropped 0; count of bases not matched to a gene: 6. The CDR3 is CASSLQGANYGYTF. The CDR3 nucleotides read TGTGCCAGCTCCTTACAGGGGGCTAACTATGGCTACACCTTC.

The chain recombines TRBV29-1 with TRBJ2-1; TRBD2 aligns across 10 bases. This CDR3 spans 13 amino acids. Germline CDR1 is SQVTM and CDR2 is ANQGSEA. The J segment lost 5 bases and the V segment lost 5 bases, leaving 3 bases of the junction unmatched. The CDR3 protein is CSVLSGGDNEQFF. DNA of the CDR3: TGCAGCGTTTTAAGCGGGGGGGACAATGAGCAGTTCTTC.

V is TRBV15 and J is TRBJ2-4; TRBD1 agrees at 8 bases. V dropped 3 bases and J dropped 6; count of bases not matched to a gene: 4. The length of the CDR3 is 14 residues. Germline V gene lookup returns CDR1 LNHNV and CDR2 YYDKDF (reference sequence). CDR3 DNA sequence: TGTGCCACCAGCAGTTCTGGACAGGGAAACATTCAGTACTTC. Its translation is CATSSSGQGNIQYF. Full variable domain (outside the CDR3, taken from reference TRBV15 and TRBJ2-4): DAMVIQNPRYQVTQFGKPVTLSCSQTLNHNVMYWYQQKSSQAPKLLFHYYDKDFNNEADTPDNFQSRRPNTSFCFLDIRSPGLGDTAMYLCATSSSGQGNIQYFGAGTRLSVL.

This rearrangement joins TRBV6-6 to TRBJ2-1, with TRBD1 matching over 9 bases. The CDR3 extends over 13 amino acids. Germline V gene data show CDR1 as MNHNY and CDR2 as SVGAGI (reference sequence). With V trimmed by 6 bases and J by 10 bases, 7 bases remained unmatched. CDR3 protein: CASRLQGAREQFF. As DNA, the CDR3 is TGTGCCAGCAGACTACAGGGGGCGAGGGAGCAGTTCTTC.

The rearrangement uses TRBV14 and TRBJ2-5; D gene ambiguous. Trimming took 0 bases from V and 5 from J, leaving 4 bases between them. Germline values: CDR1 SGHDN, CDR2 FVKESK. This CDR3 comprises 12 residues. In DNA form, the CDR3 reads TGTGCCAGCAGCCAAGATGCGGAGACCCAGTACTTC. It codes for CASSQDAETQYF.

Only a few counts were recorded for this clone. The chain recombines TRBV7-9 with TRBJ2-7, with TRBD2 matching 8 bases. The CDR3 runs 15 residues. The V and J ends lost 5 bases and 2 bases, in that order; junction bases with no gene match: 8. Germline V gene lookup returns CDR1 SEHNR and CDR2 FQNEAQ (reference sequence). The CDR3 protein is CASSKTPGLAYEQYF. The CDR3 region has the DNA TGTGCCAGCAGCAAAACACCGGGACTAGCCTACGAGCAGTACTTC.

The rearrangement uses TRBV6-5 and TRBJ1-5; D unresolved. CDR1 and CDR2 from the germline V gene are MNHEY and SVGAGI. This CDR3 contains 14 residues. V shed 6 bases and J shed 3 bases, with 12 bases lying between them. The CDR3 nucleotides are TGTGCCAGCAGCGTAAATGGGCCCAATCAGCCCCAGCATTTT. This gives the protein CASSVNGPNQPQHF.

With regard to this clone: Other DNA sequences within the sample encode an identical CDR3. The chain combines TRBV7-6 with TRBJ1-1; D call uncertain. With 5 bases removed from V and 0 bases from J, the gap between germline ends came to 7 bases. In germline, CDR1 is SGHVS, CDR2 FNYEAQ. The CDR3 covers 13 residues. CDR3 sequence: CASSADLNTEAFF. The CDR3 bases are TGTGCCAGCAGCGCAGACTTGAACACTGAAGCTTTCTTT. The full variable domain, in which reference TRBV7-6 and TRBJ1-1 provide the parts outside the CDR3, is GAGVSQSPRYKVTKRGQDVALRCDPISGHVSLYWYRQALGQGPEFLTYFNYEAQQDKSGLPNDRFSAERPEGSISTLTIQRTEQRDSAMYRCASSADLNTEAFFGQGTRLTVV.

The rearrangement links TRBV7-2 to TRBJ2-2; tentative D call: TRBD2 (5 bases). The V gene's germline CDR1 is SGHTA and CDR2 FQGNSA. CDR3 length: 17 amino acids. The V end lost 1 base, the J end lost 0 bases, and 12 bases lay between the germline ends. The DNA of the CDR3 is TGTGCCAGCAGCTTAGTAGTAGGGCGGGCGAACACCGGGGAGCTGTTTTTT. It is translated as CASSLVVGRANTGELFF. Filled out from reference TRBV7-2 and TRBJ2-2, the complete variable domain reads GAGVSQSPSNKVTEKGKDVELRCDPISGHTALYWYRQSLGQGLEFLIYFQGNSAPDKSGLPSDRFSAERTGGSVSTLTIQRTQQEDSAVYLCASSLVVGRANTGELFFGEGSRLTVL.

CDR3 nucleotide sequence: TGTGCCAGCAGCTTAGCGGTGACAGCCACCCGCTCCTACAATGAGCAGTTCTTC. Translating gives CASSLAVTATRSYNEQFF. The chain is built from TRBV7-2 and TRBJ2-1; tentatively, D is TRBD1 (5 bases). The ends were cut back, 0 bases at V and 0 bases at J, with 15 bases in the middle. The germline gives CDR1 SGHTA, CDR2 FQGNSA. This CDR3 contains 18 residues.

This sequence joins TRBV5-1 and TRBJ1-3, with 10 bases identical to TRBD1. With 4 bases clipped from V and 2 bases from J, the junction kept 3 bases outside the gene matches. The CDR3 runs 15 residues. CDR1 and CDR2 from the germline V gene are SGHRS and YFSETQ. The CDR3 DNA reads TGCGCCAGCAGCACCGACAGGGGGCCTGGAAACACCATATATTTT. As protein: CASSTDRGPGNTIYF.

This chain joins TRBV29-1 and TRBJ2-3, with TRBD2 matching over 7 bases. Germline V gene sequence: CDR1 SQVTM, CDR2 ANQGSEA. J lost 0 bases, V lost 1 base, and 1 base had no gene match. The CDR3 extends over 14 amino acids. The chain's CDR3 is CSVEGAGSTDTQYF. CDR3 bases: TGCAGCGTTGAAGGAGCGGGGAGCACAGATACGCAGTATTTT.

This chain uses TRBV2 with TRBJ2-1, with D possibly TRBD2 on 6 matching bases. V lost 5 bases and J lost 8, with 13 bases in between. This CDR3 has 13 residues. Germline V gives CDR1 SNHLY, CDR2 FYNNEI. The CDR3 loop reads CASSPDLADEQFF. The CDR3 nucleotides are TGTGCCAGCAGTCCCGATTTAGCGGATGAGCAGTTCTTC.

The gene calls are TRBV5-1 and TRBJ2-2; 7 bases map to TRBD1. The CDR3 consists of 16 residues. In germline, CDR1 is SGHRS, CDR2 YFSETQ. V lost 3 bases and J lost 2; bases outside the gene matches: 7. CDR3 protein: CASSSTGTANTGELFF. The CDR3 DNA follows: TGCGCCAGCAGCTCCACCGGGACAGCAAACACCGGGGAGCTGTTTTTT.

V usage is TRBV6-5 and J usage is TRBJ2-2; 7 bases line up with TRBD1. The junction had 5 bases not matched to a gene; V was cut back by 3 bases and J by 4 bases. CDR3 length: 15 amino acids. The germline CDR1 and CDR2 sequences are MNHEY and SVGAGI. CDR3: CASSYQRQGTGELFF. The CDR3 coding sequence is TGTGCCAGCAGTTATCAGAGACAGGGCACCGGGGAGCTGTTTTTT.

The chain has TRBV5-8 and TRBJ2-1; 10 positions match TRBD2. V lost 0 bases to trimming and J lost 4 bases; unmatched junction nucleotides: 4. This CDR3 spans 16 amino acids. The germline CDR1 and CDR2 sequences are SGHTS and YDEGEE. CDR3 amino acids: CASSLGKRGGYNEQFF. The CDR3 nucleotides read TGTGCCAGCAGCTTGGGCAAGCGGGGGGGGTACAATGAGCAGTTCTTC.

Points on this clone: The same CDR3 also results from other DNA sequences found in this sample. The chain has TRBV2 and TRBJ1-2; maybe TRBD1 (6 bases). Trimming removed 0 bases at V and 6 bases at J, with 11 bases between. Germline values: CDR1 SNHLY, CDR2 FYNNEI. This CDR3 is built from 14 residues. CDR3 region: CASSEARAGDGYTF. The CDR3 bases are TGTGCCAGCAGTGAAGCGCGGGCAGGGGATGGCTACACCTTC. Using reference TRBV2 and TRBJ1-2 for the parts outside the CDR3, the full variable domain is EPEVTQTPSHQVTQMGQEVILRCVPISNHLYFYWYRQILGQKVEFLVSFYNNEISEKSEIFDDQFSVERPDGSNFTLKIRSTKLEDSAMYFCASSEARAGDGYTFGSGTRLTVV.

The chain couples TRBV6-5 to TRBJ2-4; weak D call: TRBD1 (8 bases). This CDR3 has 15 residues. The ends were cut back, 2 bases at V and 7 bases at J, with 15 bases in the middle. The germline CDR1 and CDR2 sequences are MNHEY and SVGAGI. CDR3 sequence (DNA): TGTGCCAGCAGTTACCCCGGACAGGGAGGGAACATTCAGTACTTC. Translating gives CASSYPGQGGNIQYF.

V usage is TRBV4-1 and J usage is TRBJ2-7; 11 nucleotides match TRBD2. This CDR3 has 15 amino acids. In germline, CDR1 is MGHRA, CDR2 YSYEKL. The ends lost 2 bases at V and 5 bases at J; junction bases unmatched: 5. This chain's CDR3 is CASSQMLAGGNEQYF. The DNA of the CDR3 is TGCGCCAGCAGCCAAATGCTAGCGGGGGGTAACGAGCAGTACTTC.

The rearrangement joins TRBV4-1 to TRBJ1-6; D gene unclear. Trimming stripped 1 base from V and 6 bases from J, with 7 bases between. This CDR3 contains 14 residues. CDR1 MGHRA and CDR2 YSYEKL come from the germline V gene. The CDR3 loop is CASSQGESNSPLHF. The CDR3 DNA follows: TGCGCCAGCAGCCAAGGGGAGTCTAATTCACCCCTCCACTTT.

The rearrangement links TRBV30 to TRBJ1-2; maybe TRBD1 (6 bases). CDR3 length: 14 residues. Per the germline V gene, CDR1 is GTSNPN and CDR2 is SVGIG (reference sequence). The ends were cut back, 4 bases at V and 4 bases at J, with 16 bases in the middle. The CDR3 here is CAWISRDNFYGYTF. CDR3 DNA sequence: TGTGCCTGGATATCCCGGGACAACTTCTATGGCTACACCTTC. Using reference TRBV30 and TRBJ1-2 for the parts outside the CDR3, the full variable domain is SQTIHQWPATLVQPVGSPLSLECTVEGTSNPNLYWYRQAAGRGLQLLFYSVGIGQISSEVPQNLSASRPQDRQFILSSKKLLLSDSGFYLCAWISRDNFYGYTFGSGTRLTVV.

J is TRBJ2-2 and V is TRBV11-2; D is ambiguous. V was shortened by 5 bases and J by 6 bases, with 19 bases between the two germline ends. The CDR3 length is 16 residues. CDR1 is SGHAT and CDR2 is FQNNGV in the germline V gene. DNA of the CDR3: TGTGCCAGCAGCCCCTGGGCAGGTGGATGGGCCGGGGAGCTGTTTTTT. Protein product: CASSPWAGGWAGELFF. The entire variable domain, with the rest obtained from reference TRBV11-2 and TRBJ2-2, is as follows: EAGVAQSPRYKIIEKRQSVAFWCNPISGHATLYWYQQILGQGPKLLIQFQNNGVVDDSQLPKDRFSAERLKGVDSTLKIQPAKLEDSAVYLCASSPWAGGWAGELFFGEGSRLTVL.